This T cell receptor beta chain was retrieved from a study of brain T cells in children with intractable seizures. The study's findings and limits: Absence of clones before surgery may stem from lower sequencing depth. Patients' HCMV serostatus was unknown; virus specificity rests on CDR3 similarity alone.

Surgery cases with the highest brain T cell transcript signatures were chosen for sequencing. Before surgery, patients took at least one anti-epileptic drug. The protocol was immunoSEQ multiplex PCR, while the TCRdb copy is restricted to in-frame clones and leaves out a portion. The data hold roughly 80,000 clones, with just over 90% observed a single time. The length of the CDR3 is 14 residues. CDR1 is KGHSH and CDR2 is LQKENI in the germline V gene. V was trimmed by 6 bases and J by 0 bases, leaving 12 bases between them. As regards this clone: Its target is unknown.

Source: peripheral blood, taken at surgery. This chain joins TRBV18 and TRBJ2-7, with D unresolved. This TCR was sampled from a boy under two years old with tuberous sclerosis and intractable seizures. The CDR3 sequence is CASSTSEGSYEQYF. CDR3 in DNA: TGTGCCAGCTCCACAAGCGAAGGCTCCTACGAGCAGTACTTC.